This T cell receptor beta chain appears in the sequencing data of a study of PD-L1 blockade in urothelial cancer. This sample's time point: peripheral blood 6 weeks after treatment start. Clones were sequenced by immunoSEQ multiplex PCR, and TCRdb holds only the in-frame ones, with some missing. The sample lists roughly 120,000 clones, 85% to 90% occurring once. The ends lost 5 bases at V and 4 bases at J; junction bases unmatched: 8. Germline V gene sequence: CDR1 LNHDA, CDR2 SQIVND (reference sequence). The CDR3 has 15 amino acids. This sequence was found in a man between 60 and 70 years old with urothelial cancer. This sample comprised PBMCs, obtained around atezolizumab (anti-PD-L1) treatment. The chain has TRBV19 and TRBJ1-1; TRBD1 agrees at 9 bases. In DNA form, the CDR3 reads TGTGCCAGTAGTCCAAGCCGGGACAGGGCCACTGAAGCTTTCTTT. This sequence encodes CASSPSRDRATEAFF.